This record concerns one T cell receptor beta chain sequence. Assay used: immunoSEQ multiplex PCR; TCRdb lists only in-frame clones, some missing. Among nearly 25,000 clones listed, about two thirds were seen once. This entry belongs to a study of early stage breast cancer tumors. The overall study: The ER+/PR+/HER2- tumors included 7 to 9 ductal and four lobular carcinomas.

The CDR3 runs 13 residues. The germline gives CDR1 SEHNR, CDR2 FQNEAQ (reference sequence). Trimming cost V 5 bases and J 14 bases; bases outside gene matches: 11. The rearrangement joins TRBV7-9 to TRBJ2-1; 8 bases map to TRBD2. This receptor was identified in a person aged 55 to 69 with breast cancer. Sequenced sample: breast tumor tissue. The CDR3: CASSPNLAGREFF. The CDR3 DNA reads as TGTGCCAGCAGCCCCAATCTAGCGGGCAGGGAGTTCTTC.